The sequence of this T cell receptor beta chain was determined in a study of blood T cell repertoires in COVID-19. V trimming: 5 bases; J trimming: 5 bases; junction bases outside the gene matches: 4. There are 15 residues in the CDR3. CDR1 and CDR2 (germline): MNHEY, SVGAGI. The data were produced by immunoSEQ multiplex PCR, yet TCRdb's version contains in-frame clones alone and is incomplete. The top ten clones hold 7.4% of a sample with about 200,000 clones, more than 70% of them seen once. The chain couples TRBV6-5 to TRBJ2-1, with 12 bases that match TRBD2. The sequenced sample was PBMCs or T cells enriched from blood (not recorded which). The sequence derives from a middle-aged woman with acute COVID-19. DNA for the CDR3: TGTGCCAGCAGTATGACTAGCGGGGGAAACAATGAGCAGTTCTTC. It encodes CASSMTSGGNNEQFF.